This TCR beta chain originates from a study of neurological immune-mediated disorders. General study results and limits: HTLV-1-associated myelopathy ranked highest for TCR clonal expansion and multiple sclerosis lowest, beneath healthy controls. CDR3 amino acid sequences found in expanded clones were never shared across subjects, suggesting private repertoires in all groups.

Unsorted libraries were generated from 2 million PBMCs held at -80 degrees C. The cDNA was generated by 5'RACE with 10-nucleotide random UMIs. TCRdb re-called the 5' RACE reads through MiXCR, storing one row per CDR3 protein. The repertoire holds 45,000 to 55,000 distinct CDR3 sequences, 10% seen once, with 21% in the top ten. Germline V gene lookup returns CDR1 SEHNR and CDR2 FQNEAQ (reference sequence). CDR3 length: 14 amino acids. V gave up 6 bases and J gave up 4 bases, with 14 bases separating them. This clonotype was detected ten times or more. Antigen unknown. This sequence originates from a woman in her thirties or forties with HTLV-1-associated myelopathy (HAM/TSP). This chain joins TRBV7-9 and TRBJ2-3, with D perhaps being TRBD1 or TRBD2 (6 bases each). Sequencing was done on a sample of PBMCs. The DNA for the CDR3 is TGTGCCAGCAGAGGGGGGCCCCAACCAGATACGCAGTATTTT. Protein sequence: CASRGGPQPDTQYF.